The clone carrying this TCR beta chain has more than one count but fewer than ten. At one end, the junction sequence differs from germline, possibly due to a read error. Random hexamers were used to reverse transcribe the RNA input (about 0.5 to 1 ug). Amplification of the TCR beta CDR3 was carried out by immunoSEQ multiplex PCR, which spanned a total of 54 Vbeta and 13 Jbeta segments. Using its own MiXCR run on the immunoSEQ multiplex PCR reads, TCRdb lists one record per CDR3 protein. The sample holds 200,000 to 250,000 distinct CDR3 sequences, roughly 96% seen once. The authors sequenced TCR beta from blood CD8+ and CD4+ T cells. The record originates from a study of CD8 T cells in Susac syndrome. Germline V CDR1 and CDR2: SGHRS, YFSETQ. This CDR3 has 11 residues.

The TCR sequence derives from a human donor with multiple sclerosis. Sequencing input: CD4+ T cells from PBMCs. V gene TRBV5-1 combines with J gene TRBJ2-5, with D unclear. The CDR3 loop reads CASSLSETQYF. In nucleotides, the CDR3 is TGTGCCAGCAGTTTATCAGAGACCCAGTACTTC. The entire variable domain, with the rest obtained from reference TRBV5-1 and TRBJ2-5, is as follows: KAGVTQTPRYLIKTRGQQVTLSCSPISGHRSVSWYQQTPGQGLQFLFEYFSETQRNKGNFPGRFSGRQFSNSRSEMNVSTLELGDSALYLCASSLSETQYFGPGTRLLVL.